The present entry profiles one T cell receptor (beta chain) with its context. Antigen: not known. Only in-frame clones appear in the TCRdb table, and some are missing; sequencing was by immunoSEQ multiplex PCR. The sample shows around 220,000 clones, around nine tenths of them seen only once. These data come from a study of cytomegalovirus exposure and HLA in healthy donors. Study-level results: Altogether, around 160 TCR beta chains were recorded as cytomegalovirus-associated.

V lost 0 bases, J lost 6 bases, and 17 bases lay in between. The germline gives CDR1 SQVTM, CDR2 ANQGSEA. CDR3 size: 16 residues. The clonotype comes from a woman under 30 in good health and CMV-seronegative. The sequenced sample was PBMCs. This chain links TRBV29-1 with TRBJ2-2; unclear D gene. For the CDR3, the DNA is TGCAGCGTTGAAGATTCGGTCGGTACTCGGGCCGGGGAGCTGTTTTTT. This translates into CSVEDSVGTRAGELFF.